The clone carrying this TCR beta chain was recorded at least ten times. The antigen remains undetermined. The CDR3 length is 15 residues. Germline CDR1 and CDR2: SGHTA and FQGNSA. Trimming took 3 bases from V and 7 from J; bases not matched to a gene: 12. TCRdb processed the reads anew with MiXCR; each CDR3 protein has one entry. Among a few hundred thousand distinct CDR3 sequences, roughly 15% were seen once, and the ten largest hold about 8.7%. The record originates from a study of T cell repertoires in cytomegalovirus infection. Findings of the study overall: In two of eight donors, the top clonotype was HLA-C-restricted CMV-specific. Frequencies of public TCR beta families were cumulated, and this identified carriers of CMV plus the relevant HLA.

The chain combines TRBV7-2 with TRBJ2-7, with TRBD2 matching 7 bases. The sequence was collected from a human donor in good health (CMV status not recorded). Some clones in this sample may be carry-over from other donors' samples. The sequenced sample consisted of PBMCs. For the CDR3, the DNA is TGTGCCAGCAGCTTTAGCGGGCTGAGCCGGGGGGAGCAGTACTTC. Translating it yields CASSFSGLSRGEQYF.